This T cell receptor beta chain was documented in a study of radiotherapy plus CTLA-4 blockade in lung cancer. Whole-study findings and limits: The study found tumor-derived TCR clones expanded in blood after radiotherapy plus ipilimumab.

In chemo-refractory metastatic non-small-cell lung cancer, patients got ipilimumab CTLA-4 blockade together with focal radiation. Turning to this clone: Its antigen remains unknown.

The table came from immunoSEQ multiplex PCR; TCRdb's copy has only in-frame clones and leaves some out. This table has some 73,000 clones, approximately 80% appearing once. V gave up 8 bases and J gave up 4 bases; unmatched junction bases: 10. The CDR3 has 16 amino acids. From germline, CDR1 is MNHNY and CDR2 SVGAGI (reference sequence). Sequences were derived from peripheral blood, sampled from a patient treated with radiotherapy plus ipilimumab. The TCR originated in a human donor with non-small cell lung cancer who had stable disease on radiotherapy plus ipilimumab. This chain uses TRBV6-6 with TRBJ1-3; 11 bases line up with TRBD1. Here the CDR3 DNA reads TGTGCCAGCTCCCTCAGCGGACAGGGGGCAGGAAACACCATATATTTT. It yields the protein CASSLSGQGAGNTIYF.